This paragraph covers one TCR beta chain sequence. These data are taken from a study of blood T cell repertoires in COVID-19. Per the study methods: Nucleated cell counts were estimated from reference gene primer amplification. The assay was immunoSEQ multiplex PCR, and TCRdb's table has in-frame clones only and misses some. For V, J and clone size, that table is used; D and trimming come from the DNA. The sample lists some 290,000 clones; approximately 90% were seen once. This CDR3 spans 16 amino acids. V lost 0 bases, J lost 5 bases, and 4 bases stayed unmatched. Germline V CDR1 and CDR2: MGHRA, YSYEKL. Across under 25 US areas, participants ranged in age from about 18 to 100 years.

The source is a woman in her twenties or thirties who had been exposed to COVID-19. The V and J genes are TRBV4-1 and TRBJ1-4; TRBD1 matches 9 bases. Sequences were obtained from PBMCs or T cells enriched from blood (not recorded which). The CDR3 sequence is CASSQDGDRANEKLFF. CDR3 in DNA: TGCGCCAGCAGCCAAGATGGGGACAGGGCGAATGAAAAACTGTTTTTT.